A single sample is the source of the 5 T cell receptor beta chains below, sequenced in a study of T-cell reconstitution after alpha-beta-depleted transplantation in children. Unique molecular identifiers featured in how the TCRbeta library was prepared. Each CDR3 protein gets one entry after TCRdb re-called the PCR reads with MiXCR. The sample carries 380,000 or so distinct CDR3 sequences, 13% recorded once. This specimen consisted of PBMCs, obtained from the stem cell graft. Receptor source: a human donor who donated a stem cell graft to a child with Fanconi anemia.

Ten or more counts support this clonotype. This chain uses TRBV9 with TRBJ2-3; D is undetermined. Germline V gives CDR1 SGDLS, CDR2 YYNGEE. V was cut by 0 bases and J by 5 bases, with 13 bases left in between. This CDR3 is built from 15 residues. CDR3 sequence: CASSVGAAPRDTQYF. CDR3 nucleotides: TGTGCCAGCAGCGTAGGGGCAGCGCCTAGAGATACGCAGTATTTT.

This clonotype was seen only a few times. The chain has TRBV7-2 and TRBJ1-1; D is unclear. The CDR3 totals 15 residues. CDR1 and CDR2 (germline): SGHTA, FQGNSA. The V end lost 4 bases, the J end lost 2 bases, and 14 bases lay between the germline ends. This CDR3 reads CASSSSREVNTEAFF. The CDR3 DNA reads as TGTGCCAGCAGCTCCTCTCGGGAAGTCAACACTGAAGCTTTCTTT.

The chain has TRBV5-1 and TRBJ1-5; no clear D. CDR3 size: 15 residues. Germline CDR1 is SGHRS and CDR2 is YFSETQ. V was clipped by 0 bases and J by 2 bases, with 9 bases between them. The CDR3 sequence is CASSLGAGGNQPQHF. The CDR3 DNA sequence: TGCGCCAGCAGCTTGGGGGCTGGGGGCAATCAGCCCCAGCATTTT.

This clonotype appeared a few times. The chain combines TRBV12-3 or TRBV12-4 with TRBJ2-5, with a possible D match to TRBD2 (6 bases). This CDR3 contains 11 residues. V was clipped by 9 bases and J by 10 bases, with 15 bases between them. DNA for the CDR3: TGTGCCAGTGGGAGGATGCTGGACCAGTACTTC. Its protein product is CASGRMLDQYF.

This clonotype was seen only a few times. CDR3 coding DNA: TGTGCCAGCTCACCGGCAGGGAAGAACACTGAAGCTTTCTTT. Residues: CASSPAGKNTEAFF. The chain joins TRBV18 to TRBJ1-1; the D gene is possibly TRBD1 (5 bases). Trimming removed 3 bases at V and 1 base at J, with 9 bases between. The CDR3 spans 14 residues. Germline loops: CDR1 KGHSH, CDR2 LQKENI.